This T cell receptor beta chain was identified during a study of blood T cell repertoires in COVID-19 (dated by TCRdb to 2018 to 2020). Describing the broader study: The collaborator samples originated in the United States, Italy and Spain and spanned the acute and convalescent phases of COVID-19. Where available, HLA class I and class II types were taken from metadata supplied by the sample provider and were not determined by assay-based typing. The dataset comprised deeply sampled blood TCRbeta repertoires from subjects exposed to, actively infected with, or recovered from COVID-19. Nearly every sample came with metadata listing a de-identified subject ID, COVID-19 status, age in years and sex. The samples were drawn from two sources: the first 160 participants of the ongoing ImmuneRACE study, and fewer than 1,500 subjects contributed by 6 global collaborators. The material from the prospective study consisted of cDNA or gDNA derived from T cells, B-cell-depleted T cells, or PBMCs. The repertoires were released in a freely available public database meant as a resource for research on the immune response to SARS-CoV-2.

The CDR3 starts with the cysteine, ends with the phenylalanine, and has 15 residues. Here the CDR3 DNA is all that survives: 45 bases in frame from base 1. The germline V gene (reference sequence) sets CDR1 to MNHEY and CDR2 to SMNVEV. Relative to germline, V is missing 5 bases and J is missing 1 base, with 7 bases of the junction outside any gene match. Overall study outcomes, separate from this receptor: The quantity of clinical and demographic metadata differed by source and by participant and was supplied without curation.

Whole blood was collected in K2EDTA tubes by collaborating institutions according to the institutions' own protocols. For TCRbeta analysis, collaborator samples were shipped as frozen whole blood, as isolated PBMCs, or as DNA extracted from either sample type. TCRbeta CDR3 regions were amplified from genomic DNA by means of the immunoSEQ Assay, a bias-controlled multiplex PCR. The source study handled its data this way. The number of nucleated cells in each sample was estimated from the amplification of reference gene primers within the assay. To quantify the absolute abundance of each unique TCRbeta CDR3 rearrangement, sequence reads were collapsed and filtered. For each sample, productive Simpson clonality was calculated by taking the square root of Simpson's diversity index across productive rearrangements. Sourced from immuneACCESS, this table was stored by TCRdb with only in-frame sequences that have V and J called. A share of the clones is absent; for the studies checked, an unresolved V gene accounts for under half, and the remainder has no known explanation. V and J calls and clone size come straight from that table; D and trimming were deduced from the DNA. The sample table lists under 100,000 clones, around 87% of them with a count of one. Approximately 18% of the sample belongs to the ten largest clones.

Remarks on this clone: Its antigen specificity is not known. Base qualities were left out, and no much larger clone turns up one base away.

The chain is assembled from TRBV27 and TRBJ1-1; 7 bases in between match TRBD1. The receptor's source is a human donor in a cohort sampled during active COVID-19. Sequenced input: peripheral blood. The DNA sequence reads TGTGCCAGCAGTCCCGGGACAGCGAGGAACACTGAAGCTTTCTTT. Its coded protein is CASSPGTARNTEAFF.